This is a list of T cell receptor beta chains from one sample in a study of regulatory T cells in long-lasting Graves disease. TCRdb itself ran the multiplex PCR reads through MiXCR, one entry per CDR3 protein. The top ten hold about a quarter of the sample, which has 400,000 or so distinct CDR3 sequences, roughly a quarter seen once. The sequencing used peripheral blood mononuclear cells (PBMCs), collected when the disease was refractory, from a patient treated with antithyroid drugs. All receptors come from a female donor with Graves disease. Each CDR3 is given with its conserved first and last residue. The order of the fields is J gene, V gene, clone size, D gene, CDR3 protein, CDR3 DNA. D genes are given only for firm matches. Some rows mark clone size as missing; the rest say once, few, many or name a class of expanded clone.

J: TRBJ2-5; V: TRBV7-7; size: many; D: TRBD1; CDR3: CASSLGDSKETQYF; DNA: TGTGCCAGCAGCTTAGGGGACAGCAAAGAGACCCAGTACTTC
J: TRBJ2-5; V: TRBV6-2/TRBV6-3; size: many; D: TRBD1; CDR3: CASSRPAAGGEETQYF; DNA: TGTGCCAGCAGTCGACCCGCGGCAGGGGGAGAGGAGACCCAGTACTTC
J: TRBJ1-4; V: TRBV20-1; size: few; D: TRBD1; CDR3: CSARDGRTGNEKLFF; DNA: TGCAGTGCTAGAGATGGGAGGACAGGAAATGAAAAACTGTTTTTT
J: TRBJ2-7; V: TRBV2; size: many; D: .; CDR3: CASSEEFRAYEQYF; DNA: TGTGCCAGCAGTGAAGAGTTCCGGGCCTACGAGCAGTACTTC
J: TRBJ1-2; V: TRBV20-1; size: few; D: TRBD1; CDR3: CSARDRGNYGYTF; DNA: TGCAGTGCTCGGGACAGGGGTAACTATGGCTACACCTTC
J: TRBJ2-4; V: TRBV2; size: many; D: TRBD1; CDR3: CASRAGTGVNIQYF; DNA: TGTGCCAGCAGAGCCGGGACAGGGGTTAACATTCAGTACTTC
J: TRBJ1-5; V: TRBV6-5; size: many; D: .; CDR3: CASSYQGPSQDQPQHF; DNA: TGTGCCAGCAGTTACCAAGGGCCCTCGCAGGATCAGCCCCAGCATTTT
J: TRBJ2-7; V: TRBV5-1; size: few; D: TRBD1; CDR3: CASTSGTGVYEQYF; DNA: TGCGCCAGCACCTCCGGGACAGGGGTCTACGAGCAGTACTTC
J: TRBJ2-5; V: TRBV3-1; size: .; D: .; CDR3: CASSQDRDGDQETQYF; DNA: TGTGCCAGCAGCCAAGACCGGGACGGCGACCAAGAGACCCAGTACTTC
J: TRBJ1-6; V: TRBV28; size: many; D: .; CDR3: CASSFDISRPYSPLHF; DNA: TGTGCCAGCAGTTTCGATATCTCACGACCCTACTCACCCCTCCACTTT
J: TRBJ2-5; V: TRBV19; size: few; D: .; CDR3: CASSIPGSYQETQYF; DNA: TGTGCCAGTAGTATCCCGGGATCGTACCAAGAGACCCAGTACTTC
J: TRBJ2-7; V: TRBV27; size: .; D: TRBD2; CDR3: CASSSRRLAGGFPEQYF; DNA: TGTGCCAGCAGTTCCCGTCGGCTAGCGGGAGGTTTTCCCGAGCAGTACTTC
J: TRBJ1-2; V: TRBV6-1; size: few; D: .; CDR3: CASSKPSSRDGYTF; DNA: TGTGCCAGCAGTAAACCGTCCTCCAGGGATGGCTACACCTTC
J: TRBJ2-5; V: TRBV18; size: .; D: TRBD1; CDR3: CASSPVPSTGMETQYF; DNA: TGTGCCAGCTCACCTGTCCCTTCGACAGGGATGGAGACCCAGTACTTC
J: TRBJ2-7; V: TRBV28; size: .; D: TRBD2; CDR3: CASSLGLAGAGEQYF; DNA: TGTGCCAGCAGTTTAGGCCTAGCGGGAGCAGGCGAGCAGTACTTC
J: TRBJ2-7; V: TRBV7-9; size: .; D: .; CDR3: CASSSGRGATYEQYF; DNA: TGTGCCAGCAGCTCAGGGCGAGGGGCAACCTACGAGCAGTACTTC
J: TRBJ2-5; V: TRBV5-1; size: .; D: .; CDR3: CASSLLATDEETQYF; DNA: TGCGCCAGCAGCTTGCTCGCGACAGATGAAGAGACCCAGTACTTC
J: TRBJ2-3; V: TRBV19; size: .; D: TRBD2; CDR3: CASTSGKWSTDTQYF; DNA: TGTGCCAGTACTAGCGGGAAATGGAGCACAGATACGCAGTATTTT
J: TRBJ1-1; V: TRBV5-1; size: few; D: .; CDR3: CASSLQGLDTEAFF; DNA: TGCGCCAGCAGCTTACAGGGACTAGACACTGAAGCTTTCTTT
J: TRBJ2-7; V: TRBV11-3; size: few; D: TRBD1; CDR3: CASSFSDRGHEQYF; DNA: TGTGCCAGCAGCTTCTCGGACAGGGGACACGAGCAGTACTTC
J: TRBJ2-2; V: TRBV12-3/TRBV12-4; size: few; D: .; CDR3: CASTPRGVGTRELFF; DNA: TGTGCCAGCACCCCTCGCGGGGTCGGCACCCGGGAGCTGTTTTTT
J: TRBJ2-1; V: TRBV3-1; size: many; D: TRBD2; CDR3: CASSQGTSGEWEQFF; DNA: TGTGCCAGCAGCCAAGGGACTAGCGGGGAGTGGGAGCAGTTCTTC
J: TRBJ2-7; V: TRBV2; size: many; D: .; CDR3: CASTVERVISYEQYF; DNA: TGTGCCAGCACCGTAGAACGGGTGATCTCCTACGAGCAGTACTTC
J: TRBJ2-7; V: TRBV4-1; size: .; D: TRBD2; CDR3: CASSHGGTSGSLEQYF; DNA: TGCGCCAGCAGCCACGGAGGGACTAGCGGGAGCCTTGAGCAGTACTTC
J: TRBJ2-7; V: TRBV9; size: .; D: .; CDR3: CASSDYTDEQCF; DNA: TGTGCCAGCAGCGACTACACCGACGAGCAGTGCTTC
J: TRBJ2-5; V: TRBV10-3; size: many; D: TRBD1; CDR3: CAISAGGETQYF; DNA: TGTGCCATCAGCGCAGGGGGAGAGACCCAGTACTTC
J: TRBJ1-1; V: TRBV4-2; size: few; D: .; CDR3: CASSPTADWNTEAFF; DNA: TGTGCCAGCAGCCCCACTGCGGATTGGAACACTGAAGCTTTCTTT
J: TRBJ2-7; V: TRBV13; size: .; D: TRBD1; CDR3: CASSNGQGVIYEQYF; DNA: TGTGCCAGCAGTAATGGACAGGGTGTAATCTACGAGCAGTACTTC
J: TRBJ1-4; V: TRBV5-8; size: few; D: .; CDR3: CASSYGRAANEKLFF; DNA: TGTGCCAGCAGCTACGGGCGGGCGGCTAATGAAAAACTGTTTTTT
J: TRBJ2-1; V: TRBV6-5; size: few; D: TRBD2; CDR3: CASSFRTSGGTGQFF; DNA: TGTGCCAGCAGTTTCCGGACTAGCGGGGGGACAGGGCAGTTCTTC
J: TRBJ2-7; V: TRBV7-6; size: .; D: TRBD1; CDR3: CASSLDQGAYEQYF; DNA: TGTGCCAGCAGCTTAGATCAGGGGGCCTACGAGCAGTACTTC
J: TRBJ2-5; V: TRBV29-1; size: many; D: .; CDR3: CSVDPPAQETQYF; DNA: TGCAGCGTTGATCCCCCAGCACAAGAGACCCAGTACTTC
J: TRBJ1-2; V: TRBV12-3/TRBV12-4; size: .; D: TRBD1; CDR3: CASSFPGGYGYTF; DNA: TGTGCCAGCAGTTTTCCAGGGGGCTATGGCTACACCTTC
J: TRBJ2-2; V: TRBV6-5; size: .; D: TRBD1; CDR3: CASSSWTGGVGELFF; DNA: TGTGCCAGCAGTTCCTGGACAGGGGGAGTCGGGGAGCTGTTTTTT
J: TRBJ2-1; V: TRBV11-1; size: .; D: .; CDR3: CASSIRTSSYNEQFF; DNA: TGTGCCAGCAGCATCCGGACGAGCTCCTACAATGAGCAGTTCTTC
J: TRBJ2-7; V: TRBV10-3; size: .; D: .; CDR3: CAINRGPTYEQYF; DNA: TGTGCCATCAACCGGGGACCGACCTACGAGCAGTACTTC
J: TRBJ1-4; V: TRBV5-1; size: once; D: .; CDR3: CASSLEGGTNEKLFF; DNA: TGCGCCAGCAGCTTGGAGGGGGGGACTAATGAAAAACTGTTTTTT
J: TRBJ2-7; V: TRBV15; size: few; D: .; CDR3: CATSSGGGLSTYEQYF; DNA: TGTGCCACCAGCAGTGGGGGGGGGCTCAGTACCTACGAGCAGTACTTC
J: TRBJ2-1; V: TRBV28; size: .; D: TRBD2; CDR3: CASSPTRMGLAGNEQFF; DNA: TGTGCCAGCAGTCCAACCCGTATGGGACTAGCAGGAAATGAGCAGTTCTTC